Below, 24 T cell receptor beta chains from the same sample are listed, as sequenced in a study of low-dose radiotherapy and immunotherapy resistance in tumors. Primers targeting TRAV and TRBV primed first-strand cDNA, covering alpha and beta chains. The PCR that amplified TCRs ran for around 21 cycles, relying on a constant-region primer and a V-primer adapter. TCRdb itself ran the reads through MiXCR, one entry per CDR3 protein. In the table there are about 7,300 distinct CDR3 sequences, around 83% of which are singletons. These receptors were taken from a human donor with advanced metastatic prostate, ovarian, gallbladder or colorectal cancer (not recorded which). This table probably holds off-target reads from a library built for another chain.

There are a few counts of this clonotype. The CDR3 loop reads CASRSTSGYTGELFF. In DNA form, the CDR3 reads TGTGCCAGCAGGTCGACTAGCGGATACACCGGGGAGCTGTTTTTT. The chain recombines TRBV2 with TRBJ2-2, with 9 bases identical to TRBD2. Per the germline V gene, CDR1 is SNHLY and CDR2 is FYNNEI. The V gene end was trimmed by 6 bases and the J gene end by 3 bases; junction bases not matched to a gene: 5. This CDR3 is 15 amino acids long.

The V gene is TRBV20-1, the J gene TRBJ2-1, with D uncertain. The ends were cut back, 3 bases at V and 10 bases at J, with 16 bases in the middle. This CDR3 region has 13 residues. Germline V gene sequence: CDR1 DFQATT, CDR2 SNEGSKA (reference sequence). In nucleotides, the CDR3 is TGCAGTGCTAGTAAGGATAGAACGGACGAGCAGTTCTTC. Protein sequence: CSASKDRTDEQFF.

V usage is TRBV7-2 and J usage is TRBJ2-7; 14 bases map to TRBD2. Germline V gene data show CDR1 as SGHTA and CDR2 as FQGNSA. J was trimmed by 3 bases and V by 5 bases; bases with no gene match: 6. CDR3 size: 16 residues. The CDR3 nucleotides are TGTGCCAGCAGCCTTGCTGGGACTAGCGGGAGCTACGAGCAGTACTTC. Its translation is CASSLAGTSGSYEQYF.

The chain joins TRBV21-1 to TRBJ2-3; the table's D call TRBD2 went unverified against the DNA. TRBV21-1 is a pseudogene segment. The CDR3 is made up of 16 amino acids. The CDR3 reads CASSFLGTRTPDTQYF. As DNA, the CDR3 is TGTGCCAGCAGCTTCCTCGGGACTAGAACCCCAGATACGCAGTATTTT.

J is TRBJ1-6 and V is TRBV3-1; D not certain. The CDR3 has 13 residues. Germline CDR1 is LGHDT and CDR2 is YNNKEL (reference sequence). V lost 5 bases and J lost 8, with 10 bases in between. For the CDR3, the DNA is TGTGCCAGCAGCGACACAGTGGATTCACCCCTCCACTTT. Protein: CASSDTVDSPLHF.

Only one count was recorded for this clonotype. The J gene is TRBJ2-6, the V gene TRBV10-3, with 11 bases fitting TRBD1. V lost 2 bases and J lost 1; bases outside the gene matches: 4. This CDR3 spans 18 amino acids. Germline CDR1 and CDR2: ENHRY and SYGVKD. DNA of the CDR3: TGTGCCATCAGTGAGACGGGACAGGGGGAATCTGGGGCCAACGTCCTGACTTTC. This codes for CAISETGQGESGANVLTF.

This clonotype was counted between two and nine times. This chain uses TRBV6-1 with TRBJ2-5; D gene uncertain. Germline V gives CDR1 MNHNS, CDR2 SASEGT. This CDR3 has 13 amino acids. The ends were cut back, 7 bases at V and 7 bases at J, with 16 bases in the middle. Written as DNA, the CDR3 is TGTGCCAGCACCACCGACTCACTCGGGACCCAGTACTTC. It codes for CASTTDSLGTQYF.

This clonotype was observed a few times. The CDR3 coding sequence is TGCAGCGCCTCCTCGGGGGTCGGCTCCTACGAGCAGTACTTC. It translates to CSASSGVGSYEQYF. This chain connects TRBV29-1 to TRBJ2-7; TRBD2 might be the D (6 bases). Germline V gene data show CDR1 as SQVTM and CDR2 as ANQGSEA. The CDR3 length is 14 residues. V lost 7 bases, J lost 0 bases, and 16 bases lay in between.

The chain employs TRBV20-1 and TRBJ1-3; D is unclear. Germline CDR1 and CDR2: DFQATT and SNEGSKA (reference sequence). The CDR3 contains 12 residues. V lost 3 bases, J lost 3 bases, and 6 bases lay in between. CDR3: CSASSSGNTIYF. The CDR3 nucleotides read TGCAGTGCTAGTTCAAGTGGAAACACCATATATTTT.

The rearrangement uses TRBV7-8 and TRBJ2-3, with TRBD2 matching 7 bases. CDR3 length: 17 residues. Germline V gives CDR1 SGHVS, CDR2 FQNEAQ. V was clipped by 1 base and J by 0 bases; unmatched bases: 7. CDR3 sequence: CASSLEGWRGSTDTQYF. CDR3 coding DNA: TGTGCCAGCAGCTTAGAGGGGTGGCGGGGGAGCACAGATACGCAGTATTTT.

V gene TRBV7-6 combines with J gene TRBJ1-4; possibly TRBD1 for D (5 bases). Germline CDR1 SGHVS, CDR2 FNYEAQ. V dropped 5 bases and J dropped 6 bases, with 10 bases sitting between them. This CDR3 has 13 amino acids. This CDR3 is CASSPGRDEKLFF. In nucleotides, the CDR3 is TGTGCCAGCAGCCCGGGACGGGATGAAAAACTGTTTTTT.

The chain carries TRBV2 and TRBJ1-4; a weak D match, TRBD1 (5 bases). The CDR3 extends over 15 amino acids. Germline V gene data show CDR1 as SNHLY and CDR2 as FYNNEI. Trimming stripped 6 bases from V and 7 bases from J, with 18 bases between. The CDR3 DNA is TGTGCCAGCAGCGGTGCTGGGGGACCCCGTGAAAAACTGTTTTTT. It codes for CASSGAGGPREKLFF.

This sequence joins TRBV29-1 and TRBJ2-1, with D possibly called TRBD1 or TRBD2 (6 bases each). V gave up 1 base and J gave up 8 bases, with 15 bases separating them. This CDR3 is 14 amino acids long. Germline values: CDR1 SQVTM, CDR2 ANQGSEA. CDR3 in amino acids: CSVEGGASLYEQFF. The CDR3, as DNA: TGCAGCGTTGAAGGGGGGGCCAGTTTGTATGAGCAGTTCTTC.

The chain employs TRBV12-3 or TRBV12-4 and TRBJ2-2; D could derive from TRBD1 or TRBD2 (5 bases each). Trimming removed 3 bases from V and 6 bases from J, with 11 bases in between. This CDR3 has 14 residues. The CDR3 spells CASSLYRGAGELFF. CDR3 bases: TGTGCCAGCAGTTTGTATCGGGGCGCCGGGGAGCTGTTTTTT.

The chain links TRBV29-1 to TRBJ2-1, with 10 positions matching TRBD2. Trimming removed 6 bases from V and 8 bases from J; junction bases left unmatched: 16. This CDR3 is 16 amino acids long. Germline V CDR1 and CDR2: SQVTM, ANQGSEA. The CDR3 spells CSVAGGGSGGADEQFF. The DNA for the CDR3 is TGCAGCGTGGCGGGGGGGGGCAGCGGGGGGGCCGATGAGCAGTTCTTC.

The rearrangement joins TRBV12-3 or TRBV12-4 to TRBJ2-7; D is undetermined. The CDR3 is 12 amino acids. V was cut by 7 bases and J by 4 bases, with 11 bases left in between. The DNA for the CDR3 is TGTGCCAGCACCCCGGACGGGTACGAGCAGTACTTC. Translated, it gives CASTPDGYEQYF.

The J gene is TRBJ1-2, the V gene TRBV7-8; D may be TRBD1 (6 bases). Germline CDR1 SGHVS, CDR2 FQNEAQ. Trimming cost V 0 bases and J 6 bases, with 14 bases left between them. The CDR3 has 15 residues. The CDR3 region is CASSLASQGRDGYTF. Written as DNA, the CDR3 is TGTGCCAGCAGCTTAGCATCGCAGGGGCGAGATGGCTACACCTTC.

The chain uses TRBV5-1 and TRBJ1-1, with D possibly matching TRBD1 (6 bases). Between the trimmed V and J ends, which lost 2 bases and 1 base, there was a span of 21 bases. Germline CDR1 is SGHRS and CDR2 is YFSETQ. The CDR3 extends over 18 amino acids. This chain's CDR3 is CASSFGLRGAKRNTEAFF. The CDR3 DNA reads as TGCGCCAGCAGCTTTGGACTCCGGGGGGCTAAGAGGAACACTGAAGCTTTCTTT.

This clonotype showed up just a few times. The chain is built from TRBV20-1 and TRBJ2-3; TRBD2 matches 10 bases. Germline CDR1 is DFQATT and CDR2 is SNEGSKA (reference sequence). The V segment lost 2 bases and the J segment 3 bases; nucleotides outside the gene matches: 8. This CDR3 is 16 amino acids long. This CDR3 reads CSARIPAGGNTDTQYF. In DNA form, the CDR3 reads TGCAGTGCTAGAATTCCAGCGGGGGGGAATACAGATACGCAGTATTTT.

The chain uses TRBV6-5 and TRBJ1-1; the D is unclear. CDR3 length: 11 residues. Between the trimmed V and J ends, which lost 4 bases and 6 bases, there was a span of 6 bases. From germline, CDR1 is MNHEY and CDR2 SVGAGI. CDR3 in amino acids: CASSSGPEAFF. DNA of the CDR3: TGTGCCAGCAGTTCCGGGCCTGAAGCTTTCTTT.

The chain recombines TRBV30 with TRBJ2-6, with TRBD1 identical over 7 bases. The CDR3 length is 18 residues. Germline CDR1 reads GTSNPN; CDR2 reads SVGIG (reference sequence). Trimming cost V 4 bases and J 0 bases; bases outside gene matches: 12. For the CDR3, the DNA is TGTGCCTGGAAAGGAGCTCGGGACAGCGTCTCTGGGGCCAACGTCCTGACTTTC. This gives the protein CAWKGARDSVSGANVLTF.

This chain joins TRBV18 and TRBJ1-1; TRBD1 might be the D (6 bases). This CDR3 is built from 16 residues. Trimming left V 1 base short and J 5 bases short, with 17 bases between. Germline V gene sequence: CDR1 KGHSH, CDR2 LQKENI. The CDR3, as DNA: TGTGCCAGCTCACCACGGGGGGCTGGGTTGGGTACTGAAGCTTTCTTT. Protein product: CASSPRGAGLGTEAFF.

The chain joins TRBV2 to TRBJ2-1; D assignment may be TRBD1 or TRBD2 (6 bases each). The germline V gene has CDR1 SNHLY and CDR2 FYNNEI. CDR3 length equals 15 residues. The V end was cut by 3 bases, the J end by 4 bases, with 13 bases between. CDR3 nucleotide sequence: TGTGCCAGCAGTGAGGGGGGCACCCCTTACAATGAGCAGTTCTTC. As protein: CASSEGGTPYNEQFF.

V is TRBV27 and J is TRBJ2-7; the match to TRBD1 covers 7 bases. Trimming took 10 bases from V and 1 from J; bases not matched to a gene: 7. In germline, CDR1 is MNHEY, CDR2 SMNVEV (reference sequence). The CDR3 runs to 13 residues. This CDR3 reads CATSTGYSYEQYF. In DNA form, the CDR3 reads TGTGCCACCTCGACAGGGTATTCCTACGAGCAGTACTTC.